These T cell receptor beta chains were read from a single sample in a study of early T cells in non-severe SARS-CoV-2 infection. TCRdb re-called the 5' RACE reads with MiXCR, one entry per CDR3 protein. The sample comprises tens of thousands of distinct CDR3 sequences, 7% to 10% of which are singletons, and 10% to 15% rests with the top ten. The starting material was whole blood, obtained at baseline. The source is an adult who was a healthcare worker with PCR-confirmed SARS-CoV-2 infection or an uninfected control (not recorded which). The CDR3 runs from the conserved cysteine through the conserved F or W. The D gene is left open where the match is weak. Some rows mark clone size as missing; the rest say once, few, many or name a class of expanded clone.

J,D,size,V,CDR3,DNA
TRBJ2-1,NA,many,TRBV29-1,CSVGSNEQFF,TGCAGCGTTGGCAGCAATGAGCAGTTCTTC
TRBJ2-3,NA,NA,TRBV29-1,CSVVGKNQADTQYF,TGCAGCGTTGTGGGGAAAAACCAGGCCGATACGCAGTATTTT
TRBJ2-1,NA,NA,TRBV6-5,CASRDWGDPSNEQFF,TGTGCCAGCAGGGATTGGGGAGACCCAAGCAATGAGCAGTTCTTC
TRBJ1-2,TRBD1,few,TRBV29-1,CSVQTGAYGYTF,TGCAGCGTTCAGACAGGGGCCTATGGCTACACCTTC
TRBJ2-7,NA,many,TRBV27,CASSLWGDEQYF,TGTGCCAGCAGTTTATGGGGGGACGAGCAGTACTTC
TRBJ2-1,NA,NA,TRBV12-3/TRBV12-4,CASSSPGVRGYNEQFF,TGTGCCAGCAGTTCCCCGGGTGTCCGCGGATACAATGAGCAGTTCTTC
TRBJ2-3,NA,few,TRBV20-1,CSASTLYGNTDTQYF,TGCAGTGCTAGTACGCTCTACGGCAACACAGATACGCAGTATTTT
TRBJ1-3,TRBD1,few,TRBV7-9,CASSLGKLEGAKYTIYF,TGTGCCAGCAGCTTAGGAAAACTCGAGGGGGCGAAATACACCATATATTTT
TRBJ1-5,NA,NA,TRBV2,CASSGQGSGPQHF,TGTGCCAGCAGTGGGCAGGGGAGCGGACCCCAGCATTTT
TRBJ2-1,NA,many,TRBV7-6,CASSQVGTGILFF,NA
TRBJ1-2,TRBD1,few,TRBV7-6,CASSLASSGQGNYGYTF,TGTGCCAGCAGCCTGGCGAGTTCGGGACAGGGGAACTATGGCTACACCTTC
TRBJ2-1,TRBD2,NA,TRBV4-1,CASSQDGGTSGRTEQFF,TGCGCCAGCAGCCAAGACGGCGGGACTAGCGGGAGAACTGAGCAGTTCTTC
TRBJ2-5,TRBD2,few,TRBV6-2/TRBV6-3,CASSSARAGSKETQYF,TGTGCCAGCAGTAGTGCCCGAGCGGGAAGCAAAGAGACCCAGTACTTC
TRBJ2-5,NA,many,TRBV2,CASSVSAETQYF,TGTGCCAGCAGTGTTTCTGCGGAGACCCAGTACTTC
TRBJ2-3,TRBD1,few,TRBV5-1,CASSSANRGRDTQYF,TGCGCCAGCAGCTCAGCAAACAGGGGGCGAGATACGCAGTATTTT
TRBJ2-1,TRBD1,many,TRBV6-2/TRBV6-3,CASRTGPEQFF,TGTGCCAGCAGGACAGGGCCTGAGCAGTTCTTC
TRBJ2-5,NA,NA,TRBV6-1,CASLSGSQETQYF,TGTGCCAGCCTTTCAGGGTCCCAAGAGACCCAGTACTTC
TRBJ2-1,NA,few,TRBV7-8,CASSLVTADSYNEQFF,TGTGCCAGCAGCTTAGTGACAGCAGACTCCTACAATGAGCAGTTCTTC
TRBJ1-3,TRBD1,many,TRBV27,CASSSHRDRGRNTIYF,TGTGCCAGCAGTTCTCACCGGGACAGGGGACGAAACACCATATATTTT
TRBJ2-7,NA,NA,TRBV3-1,CASSTQTSYEQYF,TGTGCCAGCAGCACCCAGACTAGCTACGAGCAGTACTTC
TRBJ1-5,NA,NA,TRBV7-6,CASSLDRDSPYSNQPQHF,TGTGCCAGCAGCTTAGACAGGGATAGCCCTTATAGCAATCAGCCCCAGCATTTT
TRBJ1-5,NA,NA,TRBV12-3/TRBV12-4,CASSSVKGQPQHF,TGTGCCAGCAGTTCGGTCAAGGGGCAGCCCCAGCATTTT
TRBJ2-2,TRBD2,few,TRBV9,CASSVGGLAVNTGELFF,TGTGCCAGCAGCGTAGGCGGACTAGCAGTCAACACCGGGGAGCTGTTTTTT
TRBJ2-1,TRBD2,few,TRBV7-6,CASSLGGGRALDEQFF,TGTGCCAGCAGCTTAGGAGGCGGGAGGGCCTTAGATGAGCAGTTCTTC
TRBJ2-5,NA,many,TRBV27,CASSTRGDPPETQYF,TGTGCCAGCAGTACTAGAGGGGACCCACCAGAGACCCAGTACTTC
TRBJ2-1,NA,few,TRBV7-2,CASSFPHEQFF,TGTGCCAGCAGCTTTCCCCATGAGCAGTTCTTC
TRBJ2-7,NA,many,TRBV12-3/TRBV12-4,CASSPPGSYEQYF,TGTGCCAGCAGCCCGCCGGGTTCCTACGAGCAGTACTTC
TRBJ1-6,NA,many,TRBV5-4,CASSRDNSPLHF,TGTGCCAGCAGCAGAGATAATTCACCCCTCCACTTT
TRBJ2-3,TRBD2,NA,TRBV10-2,CASRTSGGSTDTQYF,TGCGCCAGCCGCACTAGCGGGGGGAGCACAGATACGCAGTATTTT
TRBJ1-5,NA,many,TRBV6-2/TRBV6-3,CASSYSSGQGGVYQPQHF,TGTGCCAGCAGTTACTCGAGCGGGCAGGGAGGAGTTTATCAGCCCCAGCATTTT
TRBJ1-1,NA,few,TRBV29-1,CSVSRGITEAFF,TGCAGCGTCTCGAGGGGTATAACTGAAGCTTTCTTT
TRBJ2-7,TRBD1,many,TRBV10-3,CAIKGTGRAEQYF,TGTGCCATCAAAGGGACAGGGCGCGCCGAGCAGTACTTC
TRBJ1-1,NA,many,TRBV10-3,CAIRIENTEAFF,TGTGCCATCAGGATAGAGAACACTGAAGCTTTCTTT
TRBJ2-2,NA,few,TRBV4-1,CASSQRAGELFF,TGCGCCAGCAGCCAAAGGGCCGGGGAGCTGTTTTTT
TRBJ1-5,NA,few,TRBV27,CASSPDRFQPQHF,TGTGCCAGCAGTCCCGACAGGTTCCAGCCCCAGCATTTT
TRBJ2-1,NA,many,TRBV12-3/TRBV12-4,CASTRPYNEQFF,TGTGCCAGCACTCGGCCTTACAATGAGCAGTTCTTC
TRBJ2-7,NA,NA,TRBV3-1,CASSRTYEQYF,TGTGCCAGCAGCCGAACCTACGAGCAGTACTTC
TRBJ2-2,NA,NA,TRBV6-4,CASSDSNGRITGELFF,TGTGCCAGCAGTGACTCGAACGGGAGAATCACCGGGGAGCTGTTTTTT